These 32 T cell receptor beta chains originate from one sample sequenced in a study of blood T cells in healthy people across ages. The second PCR ran about 6 to 12 cycles with a sample-barcoded 5' primer and J-beta primers. In TCRdb, the 5' RACE reads were re-called with MiXCR into one record per CDR3 protein. The sample lists about 640,000 distinct CDR3 sequences, 40% to 50% occurring once. Sample: blood. The origin of the receptors is an older man in good health.

This clonotype was recorded a few times. The chain employs TRBV5-1 and TRBJ2-7, with a tentative D call TRBD2 (7 bases). The CDR3 runs to 14 residues. Per the germline V gene, CDR1 is SGHRS and CDR2 is YFSETQ. The V end was cut by 9 bases, the J end by 2 bases, with 18 bases between. The CDR3 coding sequence is TGCGCCACCCCAGAGGGGGGGGTGGCCTACGAGCAGTACTTC. Protein product: CATPEGGVAYEQYF.

This clonotype was observed many times. The V call is TRBV12-3 or TRBV12-4, the J call TRBJ2-6; D is uncertain. This CDR3 spans 16 amino acids. Trimming pared 3 bases from V and 0 bases from J, leaving 9 bases between. CDR3 DNA sequence: TGTGCCAGCAGTTTGGGCAGCGCCTCTGGGGCCAACGTCCTGACTTTC. Protein sequence: CASSLGSASGANVLTF.

This sequence joins TRBV7-6 and TRBJ2-3, with D possibly being TRBD1 (6 bases). The V and J ends lost 5 bases and 2 bases respectively, with 17 bases between them. In germline, CDR1 is SGHVS, CDR2 FNYEAQ. The CDR3 totals 16 residues. CDR3 amino acids: CASSLNPGQHTDTQYF. The CDR3 nucleotides are TGTGCCAGCAGCCTCAACCCCGGACAGCACACAGATACGCAGTATTTT.

As to this clonotype: The junction and the germline gene differ at one end; a read error may be behind it. V is TRBV15 and J is TRBJ2-1; 7 bases align to TRBD2. This CDR3 is built from 19 residues. Germline V gene lookup returns CDR1 LNHNV and CDR2 YYDKDF (reference sequence). CDR3 amino acids: CAISRDSGGGLGSYNEQFF. The CDR3 DNA is TGTGCCATCAGCAGAGATAGTGGGGGGGGTTTGGGCTCCTACAATGAGCAGTTCTTC.

This clonotype was seen more than once but under ten times. The chain recombines TRBV6-5 with TRBJ2-5; D is ambiguous. Germline CDR1 reads MNHEY; CDR2 reads SVGAGI. V was clipped by 4 bases and J by 5 bases, with 11 bases between them. This CDR3 spans 13 amino acids. This chain's CDR3 is CASSSPRPETQYF. The CDR3 coding sequence is TGTGCCAGCAGTTCCCCCAGACCCGAGACCCAGTACTTC.

This clonotype was counted a few times. J is TRBJ1-4 and V is TRBV10-3, with D unclear. CDR3 length: 12 amino acids. Germline V gene data show CDR1 as ENHRY and CDR2 as SYGVKD. The ends were cut back, 3 bases at V and 3 bases at J, with 2 bases in the middle. The CDR3 region is CAISEANEKLFF. The DNA of the CDR3 is TGTGCCATCAGTGAAGCTAATGAAAAACTGTTTTTT.

This sequence joins TRBV4-2 and TRBJ2-1, with TRBD2 matching over 11 bases. J gave up 9 bases and V 0 bases, and 10 bases lay outside the gene matches. Germline V lookup: CDR1 LGHNA, CDR2 YNFKEQ. There are 17 residues in the CDR3. DNA of the CDR3: TGTGCCAGCAGCCAAGATGACCCTAGCGGGAGGTATCCTGAGCAGTTCTTC. Translation gives CASSQDDPSGRYPEQFF.

This clonotype was observed a few times. V usage is TRBV25-1 and J usage is TRBJ1-5, with unresolved D. The CDR3 sequence is 14 residues long. Per germline, CDR1 MGHDK and CDR2 SYGVNS. Trimming shortened V by 3 bases and J by 6 bases, and 12 bases separated the two germline ends. CDR3 sequence reads: CASSETGYLQPQHF. The CDR3 DNA reads as TGTGCCAGCAGTGAGACTGGGTATCTTCAGCCCCAGCATTTT.

With regard to this clonotype: A much bigger clone sits one base away, suggesting this may be a read error. The chain employs TRBV28 and TRBJ2-1, with D perhaps given as TRBD1 or TRBD2 (6 bases each). The J call may be wrong; the DNA end is better matched by TRBJ2-7. Germline lookup yields CDR1 MDHEN and CDR2 SYDVKM. This CDR3 is built from 16 residues. For the CDR3, the DNA is TGTGCCAGCAGTTTAGCCGGGGGCACTTCCTACAATGAGCAGTACTTC. Amino acids: CASSLAGGTSYNEQYF.

This clonotype has just a few counts. This chain uses TRBV25-1 with TRBJ1-4; D is unclear. Trimming shortened V by 2 bases and J by 2 bases, and 9 bases separated the two germline ends. CDR3 size: 15 residues. CDR1 and CDR2 from the germline V gene are MGHDK and SYGVNS. CDR3: CASSEARTTNEKLFF. The DNA of the CDR3 is TGTGCCAGCAGTGAAGCCCGCACGACTAATGAAAAACTGTTTTTT.

This chain connects TRBV5-6 to TRBJ1-1; D unresolved. The CDR3 is 14 residues long. V gave up 0 bases and J gave up 3 bases, with 9 bases separating them. Germline V gives CDR1 SGHDT, CDR2 YYEEEE. The CDR3 DNA follows: TGTGCCAGCAGCTTGGGAGGTATGGACACTGAAGCTTTCTTT. Translating it yields CASSLGGMDTEAFF. The full variable domain, in which reference TRBV5-6 and TRBJ1-1 provide the parts outside the CDR3, is DAGVTQSPTHLIKTRGQQVTLRCSPKSGHDTVSWYQQALGQGPQFIFQYYEEEERQRGNFPDRFSGHQFPNYSSELNVNALLLGDSALYLCASSLGGMDTEAFFGQGTRLTVV.

This clonotype was seen a handful of times. The chain uses TRBV7-9 and TRBJ2-7; 8 bases align to TRBD2. Losses at the gene ends were 5 bases for V and 4 bases for J; bases not matched to a gene: 16. The CDR3 has 17 amino acids. Germline assignment: CDR1 SEHNR and CDR2 FQNEAQ (reference sequence). The CDR3 reads CASSILVGRKREYEQYF. CDR3 DNA: TGTGCCAGCAGCATATTAGTCGGCAGGAAGCGGGAGTACGAGCAGTACTTC.

V is TRBV20-1 and J is TRBJ2-2; D may be TRBD2 (6 bases). The V gene lost 5 bases and the J gene lost 6 bases, with 16 bases spanning the gap. The length of the CDR3 is 14 residues. In germline, CDR1 is DFQATT, CDR2 SNEGSKA (reference sequence). As DNA, the CDR3 is TGCAGTGCTCCATCCGGTGGGAGGTCCGGGGAGCTGTTTTTT. Amino acids: CSAPSGGRSGELFF.

The rearrangement links TRBV4-1 to TRBJ1-2; TRBD1 is a possible D gene (5 bases). The CDR3 runs to 15 residues. Germline assignment: CDR1 MGHRA and CDR2 YSYEKL. Deletions cut 0 bases from V and 4 bases from J, with 12 bases between. Here the CDR3 reads CASSQDSVGAYGYTF. The CDR3 DNA is TGCGCCAGCAGCCAAGACTCTGTCGGGGCCTATGGCTACACCTTC.

At least ten counts were recorded for this clonotype. CDR3 nucleotide sequence: TGTGCCAGCAGCTTAAAGGTCTACGAGCAGTACTTC. It codes for CASSLKVYEQYF. V gene TRBV7-3 combines with J gene TRBJ2-7; D gene unclear. The CDR3 sequence is 12 residues long. Trimming removed 1 base from V and 3 bases from J, with 4 bases in between. Germline V gene lookup returns CDR1 SGHTA and CDR2 FQGTGA.

The CDR3 nucleotides are TGTGCCAGCAGCGGGGGGAGGGGGGTCAACGAGCAGTACTTC. Amino acid sequence: CASSGGRGVNEQYF. V and J are TRBV9 and TRBJ2-5, with D perhaps TRBD2 (7 bases). Near its end, the DNA agrees better with TRBJ2-7, so the J call may be wrong. Germline V lookup: CDR1 SGDLS, CDR2 YYNGEE. CDR3 length: 14 residues.

About this clonotype: This sequence may be a read error, since a much larger clone differs from it by one base. The J gene is TRBJ2-5, the V gene TRBV10-3, with 10 bases aligning to TRBD2. The last part of the DNA fits TRBJ2-7 better; the J call may be wrong. CDR1 and CDR2 from the germline V gene are ENHRY and SYGVKD. The CDR3 length is 14 residues. The CDR3 nucleotides read TGTGCCATCAGTGAGGGACTAGCGGCCTGCGAGCAGTACTTC. Protein sequence: CAISEGLAACEQYF.

The chain is built from TRBV29-1 and TRBJ2-1; 8 nucleotides align to TRBD2. Trimming cost V 1 base and J 7 bases; bases outside gene matches: 6. This CDR3 is built from 14 residues. The V gene's germline CDR1 is SQVTM and CDR2 ANQGSEA. The CDR3 spells CSVEGFSGSNEQFF. CDR3 DNA: TGCAGCGTTGAAGGTTTCAGCGGGAGTAATGAGCAGTTCTTC.

Regarding this clonotype: This may come from a read error, since a much larger clone is one base off. V and J are TRBV24-1 and TRBJ2-3; no reliable D call. In germline, CDR1 is KGHDR, CDR2 SFDVKD. This CDR3 region has 12 residues. The chain's CDR3 is CTTSDYGNTQYF. CDR3 DNA: TGTACCACCAGTGATTACGGCAATACGCAGTATTTT.

CDR3 nucleotide sequence: TGTGCTAGTGGTTCCGGAACAATTCCCCCCACAGATACGCAGTATTTT. Its protein is CASGSGTIPPTDTQYF. The chain recombines TRBV12-5 with TRBJ2-3, with D hard to call. CDR3 length: 16 residues. The germline V gene has CDR1 LGHNT and CDR2 FRNRAP. V dropped 4 bases and J dropped 2 bases, with 16 bases sitting between them.

The chain uses TRBV5-1 and TRBJ2-5, with 8 bases that match TRBD2. With V trimmed by 4 bases and J by 2 bases, 10 bases remained unmatched. There are 16 residues in the CDR3. Germline CDR1 SGHRS, CDR2 YFSETQ. The chain's CDR3 is CASSAAGVAGQETQYF. The CDR3 DNA follows: TGCGCCAGCAGCGCGGCAGGGGTAGCGGGGCAAGAGACCCAGTACTTC.

The chain joins TRBV28 to TRBJ2-1; D unresolved. The germline CDR1 and CDR2 sequences are MDHEN and SYDVKM. The ends were cut back, 10 bases at V and 4 bases at J, with 11 bases in the middle. The CDR3 loop spans 12 amino acids. In DNA form, the CDR3 reads TGTGCCACCGGCCCACCATACAATGAGCAGTTCTTC. It translates to CATGPPYNEQFF. Based on the CDR3 plus reference TRBV28 and TRBJ2-1, the full variable domain is DVKVTQSSRYLVKRTGEKVFLECVQDMDHENMFWYRQDPGLGLRLIYFSYDVKMKEKGDIPEGYSVSREKKERFSLILESASTNQTSMYLCATGPPYNEQFFGPGTRLTVL.

This clonotype was seen more than once but under ten times. The V call is TRBV27, the J call TRBJ2-7; the match to TRBD1 covers 7 bases. Germline V CDR1 and CDR2: MNHEY, SMNVEV (reference sequence). Trimming removed 2 bases from V and 3 bases from J; junction bases left unmatched: 10. This CDR3 spans 16 amino acids. The chain's CDR3 is CASSLRFIDRDYEQYF. CDR3 nucleotide sequence: TGTGCCAGCAGTTTAAGATTTATTGACAGGGACTACGAGCAGTACTTC.

V and J are TRBV6-2 or TRBV6-3 and TRBJ2-5; D remains ambiguous. Germline-derived CDR1 and CDR2 are MNHEY and SVGEGT. CDR3 length: 15 amino acids. Deletions cut 4 bases from V and 2 bases from J, with 14 bases between. The DNA for the CDR3 is TGTGCCAGCAGTTCCCGTTACGGAAAACAAGAGACCCAGTACTTC. It encodes CASSSRYGKQETQYF.

The V and J genes are TRBV18 and TRBJ2-1; D ambiguous. The DNA end lines up better with TRBJ2-7; the J call may be wrong. CDR1 and CDR2 from the germline V gene are KGHSH and LQKENI. This CDR3 comprises 12 residues. The CDR3 spells CASSPHANEQYF. The DNA of the CDR3 is TGTGCCAGCTCACCGCATGCCAATGAGCAGTACTTC.

The rearrangement links TRBV29-1 to TRBJ1-2; tentatively, D is TRBD1 (5 bases). The CDR3 sequence is 15 residues long. The germline gives CDR1 SQVTM, CDR2 ANQGSEA. V shed 7 bases and J shed 0 bases, with 18 bases lying between them. The CDR3 DNA is TGCAGCGCTGTCCCCGGGACCGGTTCTAACTATGGCTACACCTTC. Residues: CSAVPGTGSNYGYTF.

The gene calls are TRBV5-1 and TRBJ1-4; no clear D. The CDR3 is 14 residues long. V lost 4 bases and J lost 8, with 15 bases in between. Germline V CDR1 and CDR2: SGHRS, YFSETQ. CDR3 protein: CASSVGLIGEKLFF. As DNA, the CDR3 is TGCGCCAGCAGCGTGGGTCTAATAGGGGAAAAACTGTTTTTT.

V gene TRBV3-1 combines with J gene TRBJ2-1, with TRBD2 identical over 9 bases. The CDR3 totals 16 residues. Looked up from germline, CDR1 is LGHDT and CDR2 is YNNKEL (reference sequence). The V gene end was trimmed by 4 bases and the J gene end by 4 bases; junction bases not matched to a gene: 8. Here the CDR3 DNA reads TGTGCCAGCAGCCCTCAGGAGCGGGGGGCGTACAATGAGCAGTTCTTC. This codes for CASSPQERGAYNEQFF.

This clonotype came up many times. J is TRBJ2-7 and V is TRBV15, with D perhaps matching TRBD2 (5 bases). Trimming took off 0 bases at V and 3 bases at J, with 9 bases between the two ends. The germline V gene has CDR1 LNHNV and CDR2 YYDKDF (reference sequence). CDR3 length: 14 residues. The CDR3 coding sequence is TGTGCCACCAGCAGAGAGACCGGGATCTACGAGCAGTACTTC. Translated, it gives CATSRETGIYEQYF.

This clonotype has a handful of counts. The J gene is TRBJ2-3, the V gene TRBV12-3 or TRBV12-4, with D uncertain. Trimming left V 3 bases short and J 2 bases short, with 15 bases between. This CDR3 is 16 amino acids long. CDR3 bases: TGTGCCAGCAGTTTTGGGGTTCATTTTGCCACAGATACGCAGTATTTT. Its translation: CASSFGVHFATDTQYF.

CDR3 bases: TGTGCCGTAAGGGGGGGGGCTACCACGTTAAGCACAGATACGCAGTATTTT. Translated, it gives CAVRGGATTLSTDTQYF. The chain is built from TRBV6-1 and TRBJ2-3; TRBD2 is a possible D gene (7 bases). Germline CDR1 is MNHNS and CDR2 is SASEGT. The CDR3 length is 17 residues. V lost 11 bases and J 0 bases, leaving 24 bases between the germline ends.

Regarding this clonotype: Its ends do not fully match the called genes, so a read error is possible. The chain's CDR3 is CASGEGGAFYNEQFF. CDR3 nucleotide sequence: TGCGCCAGCGGTGAGGGGGGGGCCTTCTACAATGAGCAGTTCTTC. The rearrangement joins TRBV10-2 to TRBJ2-1, with D possibly TRBD2 on 7 matching bases. The CDR3 is made up of 15 amino acids. Germline V CDR1 and CDR2: WSHSY, SAAADI.